This entry lists 16 T cell receptor beta chains sequenced from one sample in a study of blood T cell repertoires in COVID-19. The data were produced by immunoSEQ multiplex PCR, yet TCRdb's version contains in-frame clones alone and is incomplete. The sample consists of more than 75,000 clones, around 90% of them appearing once. Sequenced sample: peripheral blood. Receptor source: a woman aged 80 or over with active COVID-19.

The chain is built from TRBV2 and TRBJ2-3; 14 positions match TRBD2. V was pared by 6 bases and J by 6 bases, with 5 bases of the junction left unmatched. This CDR3 comprises 15 residues. Germline CDR1 is SNHLY and CDR2 is FYNNEI. The CDR3, as DNA: TGTGCCAGCAGGGGACTAGCGGGAGTTTTTGATACGCAGTATTTT. Its translation: CASRGLAGVFDTQYF.

This chain uses TRBV24-1 with TRBJ2-1; 12 bases are shared with TRBD2. Germline lookup yields CDR1 KGHDR and CDR2 SFDVKD. Germline trimming cut 10 bases from V and 6 bases from J; bases unmatched to any gene: 3. The CDR3 loop spans 13 amino acids. The CDR3 here is CATGLAGINEQFF. In DNA form, the CDR3 reads TGTGCCACAGGACTAGCGGGAATCAATGAGCAGTTCTTC.

CDR3 DNA sequence: TGTGCCAGCAGCCCCGAACTAGTCTCGAGCTCCTACAATGAGCAGTTCTTC. This sequence encodes CASSPELVSSSYNEQFF. J is TRBJ2-1 and V is TRBV4-2; D perhaps matches TRBD2 (5 bases). The CDR3 loop spans 17 amino acids. Trimming removed 4 bases at V and 0 bases at J, with 16 bases between. Per the germline V gene, CDR1 is LGHNA and CDR2 is YNFKEQ.

This chain connects TRBV5-1 to TRBJ2-7, with 8 bases identical to TRBD1. The CDR3 is 16 residues long. The germline CDR1 and CDR2 sequences are SGHRS and YFSETQ. Unmatched junction bases numbered 8, after V lost 3 bases and J lost 0 bases. The CDR3 spells CASSSLDRGLSYEQYF. CDR3 bases: TGCGCCAGCAGCTCATTAGACAGGGGTCTCTCCTACGAGCAGTACTTC.

This clone was found once. This chain links TRBV5-6 with TRBJ1-1, with 8 nucleotides matching TRBD1. The CDR3 has 15 residues. V lost 1 base, J lost 2 bases, and 4 bases stayed unmatched. Germline assignment: CDR1 SGHDT and CDR2 YYEEEE. CDR3 DNA sequence: TGTGCCAGCAGCTTGTACGGACAGGGCAACACTGAAGCTTTCTTT. It codes for CASSLYGQGNTEAFF.

The rearrangement links TRBV19 to TRBJ2-3, with 9 nucleotides matching TRBD1. The CDR3 is 12 amino acids. CDR1 and CDR2 from the germline V gene are LNHDA and SQIVND (reference sequence). The trim removed 6 bases at V and 11 bases at J, leaving 6 bases unmatched. The CDR3 region is CASRQQGALQYF. In DNA, the CDR3 is TGTGCCAGTAGGCAACAGGGGGCTCTGCAGTATTTT. The whole variable domain, remainder taken from reference TRBV19 and TRBJ2-3, is DGGITQSPKYLFRKEGQNVTLSCEQNLNHDAMYWYRQDPGQGLRLIYYSQIVNDFQKGDIAEGYSVSREKKESFPLTVTSAQKNPTAFYLCASRQQGALQYFGPGTRLTVL.

The rearrangement joins TRBV6-6 to TRBJ2-2, with D unclear. The germline V gene has CDR1 MNHNY and CDR2 SVGAGI (reference sequence). The CDR3 contains 13 residues. V was clipped by 0 bases and J by 4 bases, with 3 bases between them. The CDR3 DNA follows: TGTGCCAGCAGTTACTCCGGCACCGGGGAGCTGTTTTTT. Residues: CASSYSGTGELFF.

The genes are TRBV19 and TRBJ1-5, with 11 bases that match TRBD1. J lost 4 bases, V lost 6 bases, and 5 bases had no gene match. The CDR3 runs to 15 residues. CDR1 is LNHDA, CDR2 SQIVND, per germline (reference sequence). Here the CDR3 reads CASRTGTGGNQPQHF. CDR3 DNA: TGTGCCAGTAGGACCGGGACAGGGGGGAATCAGCCCCAGCATTTT.

The chain recombines TRBV7-2 with TRBJ2-7; TRBD2 matches at 11 bases. The CDR3 sequence is 16 residues long. V lost 5 bases and J lost 4; bases outside the gene matches: 10. Germline lookup yields CDR1 SGHTA and CDR2 FQGNSA. This CDR3 is CASSLKTSGVSYEQYF. Here the CDR3 DNA reads TGTGCCAGCAGCCTCAAGACTAGCGGGGTCTCTTACGAGCAGTACTTC.

The chain couples TRBV5-4 to TRBJ2-5; TRBD2 matches 12 bases. CDR3 length: 16 amino acids. Germline CDR1 SGHNT, CDR2 YYREEE (reference sequence). The trim removed 4 bases at V and 4 bases at J, leaving 8 bases unmatched. DNA for the CDR3: TGTGCCAGCAGCCTGAGACTAGCGGGAGCTCGAGAGACCCAGTACTTC. It codes for CASSLRLAGARETQYF. The full variable domain, its missing parts supplied by reference TRBV5-4 and TRBJ2-5, is ETGVTQSPTHLIKTRGQQVTLRCSSQSGHNTVSWYQQALGQGPQFIFQYYREEENGRGNFPPRFSGLQFPNYSSELNVNALELDDSALYLCASSLRLAGARETQYFGPGTRLLVL.

In this sample, this clone turned up once. The chain uses TRBV11-1 and TRBJ1-1; the D gene is possibly TRBD1 (6 bases). The germline V gene has CDR1 SGHAT and CDR2 FQDESV (reference sequence). This CDR3 has 14 residues. V was trimmed by 8 bases and J by 5 bases, leaving 18 bases between them. The CDR3 DNA sequence: TGTGCCAGCTCGAGAGGGGGTGCGGAAACTGAAGCTTTCTTT. Protein sequence: CASSRGGAETEAFF.

V usage is TRBV6-4 and J usage is TRBJ2-7; 9 bases fit TRBD2. Unmatched junction bases numbered 7, after V lost 5 bases and J lost 2 bases. This CDR3 has 15 amino acids. Looked up from germline, CDR1 is MRHNA and CDR2 is SNTAGT. CDR3 DNA sequence: TGTGCCAGCAGTCGTAGCGGGAGTTGGACCTACGAGCAGTACTTC. It codes for CASSRSGSWTYEQYF.

The chain uses TRBV6-5 and TRBJ2-1, with 7 bases matching TRBD1. V lost 2 bases to trimming and J lost 4 bases; unmatched junction nucleotides: 5. CDR1 is MNHEY, CDR2 SVGAGI, per germline. This CDR3 has 15 amino acids. CDR3: CASSYDRVGYNEQFF. Written as DNA, the CDR3 is TGTGCCAGCAGTTACGACAGGGTGGGGTACAATGAGCAGTTCTTC.

The chain carries TRBV7-9 and TRBJ2-5; weak D call: TRBD1 (7 bases). Deletions cut 2 bases from V and 5 bases from J, with 18 bases between. Germline V gene lookup returns CDR1 SEHNR and CDR2 FQNEAQ (reference sequence). The CDR3 spans 16 residues. CDR3 nucleotide sequence: TGTGCCAGCAGCTTATCGGGAGCGGAGGGACAGGAGACCCAGTACTTC. This codes for CASSLSGAEGQETQYF.

The chain joins TRBV5-1 to TRBJ1-1; D is possibly TRBD1 (5 bases). The V end lost 3 bases, the J end lost 0 bases, and 9 bases lay between the germline ends. The CDR3 has 14 residues. From germline, CDR1 is SGHRS and CDR2 YFSETQ. CDR3: CASSSGILNTEAFF. The CDR3 DNA reads TGCGCCAGCAGCTCAGGGATTTTGAACACTGAAGCTTTCTTT. Together with reference TRBV5-1 and TRBJ1-1, the CDR3 gives the full variable domain: KAGVTQTPRYLIKTRGQQVTLSCSPISGHRSVSWYQQTPGQGLQFLFEYFSETQRNKGNFPGRFSGRQFSNSRSEMNVSTLELGDSALYLCASSSGILNTEAFFGQGTRLTVV.

This sequence joins TRBV2 and TRBJ2-3; the match to TRBD2 covers 8 bases. The CDR3 length is 16 residues. Germline assignment: CDR1 SNHLY and CDR2 FYNNEI. V lost 6 bases, J lost 3 bases, and 11 bases stayed unmatched. The CDR3 DNA is TGTGCCAGCAGCCCCGGGAGCGGGAGCGGGACAGATACGCAGTATTTT. Its protein is CASSPGSGSGTDTQYF.